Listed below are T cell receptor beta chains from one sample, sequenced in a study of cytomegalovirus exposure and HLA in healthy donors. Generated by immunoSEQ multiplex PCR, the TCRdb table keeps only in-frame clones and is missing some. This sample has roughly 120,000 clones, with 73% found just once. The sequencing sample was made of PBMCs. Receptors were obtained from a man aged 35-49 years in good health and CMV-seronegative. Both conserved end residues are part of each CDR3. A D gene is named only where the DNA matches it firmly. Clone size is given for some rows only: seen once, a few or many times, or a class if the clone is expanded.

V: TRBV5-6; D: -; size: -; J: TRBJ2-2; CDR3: CASSPTRNTGELFF; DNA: TGTGCCAGCAGCCCGACTAGAAACACCGGGGAGCTGTTTTTT
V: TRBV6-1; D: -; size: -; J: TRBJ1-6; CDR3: CASRGGRIYNSPLHF; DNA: TGTGCCAGCAGGGGGGGACGGATATATAATTCACCCCTCCACTTT
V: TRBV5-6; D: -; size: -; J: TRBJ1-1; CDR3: CASSLAGRGGTEAFF; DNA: TGTGCCAGCAGCTTGGCCGGCCGGGGAGGGACTGAAGCTTTCTTT
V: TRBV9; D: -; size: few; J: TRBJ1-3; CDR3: CASSVDERTGTGNTIYF; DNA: TGTGCCAGCAGCGTAGACGAGAGAACGGGGACTGGAAACACCATATATTTT
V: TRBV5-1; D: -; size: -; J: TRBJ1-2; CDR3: CASSLAGSSGYTF; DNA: TGCGCCAGCAGCTTGGCAGGGTCTAGTGGCTACACCTTC
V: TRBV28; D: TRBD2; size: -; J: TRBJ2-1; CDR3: CASSPAGGREQFF; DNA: TGTGCCAGCAGTCCCGCGGGGGGACGTGAGCAGTTCTTC
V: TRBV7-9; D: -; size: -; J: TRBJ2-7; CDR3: CSSRSLASEQYF; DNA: TGTTCCAGCAGGTCCCTAGCAAGCGAGCAGTACTTC
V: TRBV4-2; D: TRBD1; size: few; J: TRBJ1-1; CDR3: CASSQESPSAGGTEAFF; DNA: TGTGCCAGCAGCCAAGAATCCCCCTCGGCAGGGGGAACTGAAGCTTTCTTT
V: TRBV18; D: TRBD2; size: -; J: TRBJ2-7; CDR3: CASSRRASGGFYEQYF; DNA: TGTGCCAGCTCACGACGAGCTAGCGGGGGCTTCTACGAGCAGTACTTC
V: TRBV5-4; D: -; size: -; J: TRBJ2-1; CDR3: CASSLRGTYNEQFF; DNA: TGTGCCAGCAGCTTAAGGGGGACCTACAATGAGCAGTTCTTC
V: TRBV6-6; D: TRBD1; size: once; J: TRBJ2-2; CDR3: CASSYSGQGVTGELFF; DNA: TGTGCCAGCAGTTACTCTGGGCAGGGGGTTACCGGGGAGCTGTTTTTT
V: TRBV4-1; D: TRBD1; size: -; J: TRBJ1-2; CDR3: CASSQAMRGQGQGGYTF; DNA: TGCGCCAGCAGCCAAGCAATGAGGGGACAGGGGCAAGGGGGCTACACCTTC
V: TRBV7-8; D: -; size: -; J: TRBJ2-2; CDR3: CASSFITGELFF; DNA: TGTGCCAGCAGCTTTATAACCGGGGAGCTGTTTTTT
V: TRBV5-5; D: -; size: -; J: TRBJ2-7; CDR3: CASSTPQGSYEQYF; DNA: TGTGCCAGCAGCACCCCACAGGGTTCCTACGAGCAGTACTTC
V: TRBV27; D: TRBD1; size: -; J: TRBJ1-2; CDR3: CASSGTGVGYTF; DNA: TGTGCTAGCTCCGGGACAGGGGTCGGCTACACCTTC
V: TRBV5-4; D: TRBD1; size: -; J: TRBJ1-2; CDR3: CSSSLRDRVNYGYTF; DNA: TGTTCCAGCAGCTTGCGGGACAGGGTTAACTATGGCTACACCTTC
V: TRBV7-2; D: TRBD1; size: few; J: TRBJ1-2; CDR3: CASSPRGAGDNYGYTF; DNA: TGTGCCAGCAGCCCCAGGGGGGCAGGGGATAACTATGGCTACACCTTC
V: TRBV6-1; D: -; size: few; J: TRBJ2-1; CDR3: CASSDSGYSYNEQFF; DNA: TGTGCCAGCAGTGACTCGGGATACTCGTACAATGAGCAGTTCTTC
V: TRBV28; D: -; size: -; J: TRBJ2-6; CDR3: CASSSGMTPGANVLTF; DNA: TGTGCCAGCAGTAGTGGCATGACTCCCGGGGCCAACGTCCTGACTTTC
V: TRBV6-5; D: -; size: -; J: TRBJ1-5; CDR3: CASSYRGDQPQHF; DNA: TGTGCCAGCAGTTACAGGGGCGATCAGCCCCAGCATTTT
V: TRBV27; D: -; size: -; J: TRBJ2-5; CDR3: CASSSRRQETQYF; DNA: TGTGCCAGCAGTTCGCGGCGCCAAGAGACCCAGTACTTC
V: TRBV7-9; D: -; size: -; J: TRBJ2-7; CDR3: CASSPTHSYEQYF; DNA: TGTGCCAGCAGCCCCACTCATTCCTACGAGCAGTACTTC
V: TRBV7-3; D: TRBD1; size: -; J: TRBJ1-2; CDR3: CASSSGQGEGYTF; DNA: TGTGCCAGCAGCTCAGGACAGGGTGAAGGCTACACCTTC
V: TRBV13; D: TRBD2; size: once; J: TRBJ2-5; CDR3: CASSLTRTSGGQETQYF; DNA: TGTGCCAGCAGCTTAACCCGGACTAGCGGGGGACAAGAGACCCAGTACTTC
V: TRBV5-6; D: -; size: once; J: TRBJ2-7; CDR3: CASSRGYEQYF; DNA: TGTGCCAGCAGCAGGGGTTACGAGCAGTACTTC
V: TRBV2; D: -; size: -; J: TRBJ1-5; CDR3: CASKSGTAVQPQHF; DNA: TGTGCCAGCAAATCGGGCACAGCGGTGCAGCCCCAGCATTTT
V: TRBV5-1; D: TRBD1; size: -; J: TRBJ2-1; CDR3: CASSLELVQGGLDEQFF; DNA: TGCGCCAGCAGCTTGGAGCTAGTACAGGGGGGATTGGATGAGCAGTTCTTC